A selection of T cell receptor beta chains follows, all from one sample in a study of T-cell reconstitution after alpha-beta-depleted transplantation in children. TCRdb called the PCR reads again in MiXCR, with one record for every CDR3 protein. The profile shows around 960,000 distinct CDR3 sequences, around 30% of them singletons. The source material was PBMCs, mostly from graft donor cells, sampled 360 days after TCRalphabeta/CD19-depleted stem cell transplant. These receptor sequences come from a boy in the first two years of life who had a stem cell transplant for SCID, so the T cells may come from the graft donor. CDR3s include the opening cysteine and the closing phenylalanine or tryptophan.

V: TRBV7-2
J: TRBJ2-7
CDR3: CASSLAGGVAYEQYF

V: TRBV5-5
J: TRBJ1-1
CDR3: CASSTPQGNTEAFF

V: TRBV5-6
J: TRBJ2-7
CDR3: CASSLNRGPAYEQYF

V: TRBV5-1
J: TRBJ2-7
CDR3: CASSLGEPYEQYF

V: TRBV5-1
J: TRBJ1-1
CDR3: CASSLGPGQSNTEAFF

V: TRBV29-1
J: TRBJ2-3
CDR3: CSCLGTTDTQYF

V: TRBV12-3/TRBV12-4
J: TRBJ1-1
CDR3: CASSPVSDTEAFF

V: TRBV20-1
J: TRBJ2-2
CDR3: CSALRTWNTGELFF

V: TRBV7-9
J: TRBJ2-2
CDR3: CASSLARVWTGELFF

V: TRBV20-1
J: TRBJ2-5
CDR3: CSASRLSPGGETQYF

V: TRBV20-1
J: TRBJ2-3
CDR3: CSARASGGYTDTQYF

V: TRBV5-1
J: TRBJ2-1
CDR3: CASSRSGTSGGECNEQFF

V: TRBV20-1
J: TRBJ2-1
CDR3: CCARGVPNDEGLTPQYNEQFF

V: TRBV6-1
J: TRBJ2-5
CDR3: CASRRLITETQYF

V: TRBV2
J: TRBJ2-1
CDR3: CASSDSAAPYNEQFF

V: TRBV12-3/TRBV12-4
J: TRBJ2-7
CDR3: CASSPTLGAGEQYF

V: TRBV6-2/TRBV6-3
J: TRBJ1-2
CDR3: CASSYGRINYGYTF

V: TRBV2
J: TRBJ2-7
CDR3: CASRGAVDYEQYF

V: TRBV10-3
J: TRBJ2-2
CDR3: CAISDKRGRSGELFF

V: TRBV5-6
J: TRBJ1-1
CDR3: CASSLGYGIGTEAFF

V: TRBV21-1
J: TRBJ2-2
CDR3: CASSRKRLAGNTGELFF

V: TRBV5-5
J: TRBJ1-5
CDR3: CASSGGGEIQPQHF

V: TRBV19
J: TRBJ2-2
CDR3: CASSIGTLNTGELFF

V: TRBV7-3
J: TRBJ2-5
CDR3: CASSLGFGGGEETQYF